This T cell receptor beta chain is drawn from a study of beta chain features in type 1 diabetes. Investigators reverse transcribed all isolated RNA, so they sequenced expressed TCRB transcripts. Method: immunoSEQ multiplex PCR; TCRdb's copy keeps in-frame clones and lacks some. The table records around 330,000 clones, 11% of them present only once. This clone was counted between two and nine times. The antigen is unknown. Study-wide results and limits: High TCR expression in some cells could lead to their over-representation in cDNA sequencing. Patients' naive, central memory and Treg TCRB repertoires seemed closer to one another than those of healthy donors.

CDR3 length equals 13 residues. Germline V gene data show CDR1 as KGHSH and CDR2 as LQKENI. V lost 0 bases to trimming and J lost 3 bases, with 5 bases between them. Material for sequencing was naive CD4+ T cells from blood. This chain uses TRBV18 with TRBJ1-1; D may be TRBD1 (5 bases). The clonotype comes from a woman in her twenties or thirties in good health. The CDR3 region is CASSPPQDTEAFF. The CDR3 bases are TGTGCCAGCTCACCACCACAGGACACTGAAGCTTTCTTT.